This TCR beta chain was recorded in a study of vaccination and CD4 T cells after COVID-19. Overall study context: Every culture used as a control got a CEFX pool, an HIV-1 Nef pool, or no peptide. Study-level points and caveats: Within the convalescent patients, spike mono-reactivity was found in 304 of 307 vaccine-specific clones.

There are a few counts of this clonotype. Its antigen remains unidentified. The CDR3 spans 13 residues. V was pared by 0 bases and J by 4 bases, with 7 bases between. Germline values: CDR1 LNHNV, CDR2 YYDKDF (reference sequence). The study sequenced cultured CD4+ T cell DNA using the Oncomine TCR Beta short-read assay. Extraction of genomic DNA was performed on cultured CD4+ T cells. TCRdb passed the PCR reads through MiXCR, listing each CDR3 protein once. The data contain about 12,000 distinct CDR3 sequences, about a third of them seen just once; the ten biggest clones take up around a third. Stated treatment: roughly nine-day PBMC culture with coronavirus spike peptide pools or control peptides (ViraFEST assay).

The receptor comes from a human donor who received a COVID-19 vaccine. The sample consisted of CD4+ T cells from blood, cultured in vitro, taken before SARS-CoV-2 vaccination. This chain joins TRBV15 and TRBJ2-7; D is unresolved. This chain's CDR3 is CATSRDTDYEQYF. CDR3 bases: TGTGCCACCAGCAGAGATACAGATTACGAGCAGTACTTC. Together with reference TRBV15 and TRBJ2-7, the CDR3 gives the full variable domain: DAMVIQNPRYQVTQFGKPVTLSCSQTLNHNVMYWYQQKSSQAPKLLFHYYDKDFNNEADTPDNFQSRRPNTSFCFLDIRSPGLGDTAMYLCATSRDTDYEQYFGPGTRLTVT.